A single sample gave rise to the 27 T cell receptor beta chains below, sequenced in a study of lymphopenia after photon versus proton radiotherapy (dated 2019 in TCRdb). The receptor library was made with the immunoSEQ multiplex PCR assay. TCRdb's version of the immuneACCESS table is confined to in-frame rearrangements and falls short of the full clone set. An unresolved V gene accounts for under half of the shortfall where checked; the remainder is of unknown origin. Here the sample has about 61,000 clones; around 88% occur a single time. The ten largest account for roughly 2.1% of the sample. Sequences were derived from peripheral blood, sampled from a patient treated with photon-based radiotherapy. Source of these receptors: a man aged 35 to 55 with gastric cancer.

Only a few counts were recorded for this clone. V is TRBV2 and J is TRBJ1-3; TRBD1 matches at 11 bases. V lost 6 bases to trimming and J lost 4 bases; unmatched junction nucleotides: 8. CDR1 is SNHLY, CDR2 FYNNEI, per germline. CDR3 length: 16 residues. The CDR3 bases are TGTGCCAGCAGCGCTGGGACAGGGGGAAGCGGAAACACCATATATTTT. Translation: CASSAGTGGSGNTIYF.

Here the CDR3 DNA reads TGTGCCAGCAGTTATGTAGGTTACCGTAACTATGGCTACACCTTC. This gives the protein CASSYVGYRNYGYTF. The rearrangement joins TRBV6-6 to TRBJ1-2, with unresolved D. V lost 3 bases to trimming and J lost 1 base, with 12 bases between them. The germline gives CDR1 MNHNY, CDR2 SVGAGI (reference sequence). The CDR3 consists of 15 residues.

The genes are TRBV30 and TRBJ1-1; possibly TRBD1 for D (5 bases). Trimming removed 5 bases at V and 6 bases at J, with 13 bases between. The CDR3 totals 12 residues. Germline V gene data show CDR1 as GTSNPN and CDR2 as SVGIG (reference sequence). This CDR3 is CAWGRRGAEAFF. CDR3 coding DNA: TGTGCCTGGGGCAGGCGGGGGGCTGAAGCTTTCTTT.

This rearrangement joins TRBV6-6 to TRBJ1-1; D not certain. Germline values: CDR1 MNHNY, CDR2 SVGAGI (reference sequence). Trimming pared 7 bases from V and 6 bases from J, leaving 18 bases between. CDR3 size: 14 residues. The CDR3 reads CASTELEISSEAFF. Written as DNA, the CDR3 is TGTGCCAGCACCGAACTCGAAATTTCTTCTGAAGCTTTCTTT.

This clone was seen just once. V is TRBV11-2 and J is TRBJ1-3; D unresolved. V was trimmed by 0 bases and J by 2 bases, leaving 8 bases between them. This CDR3 has 15 amino acids. Per the germline V gene, CDR1 is SGHAT and CDR2 is FQNNGV. For the CDR3, the DNA is TGTGCCAGCAGCTTAGATTGGGCCGCTGGAAACACCATATATTTT. Encoded protein: CASSLDWAAGNTIYF.

V and J are TRBV6-5 and TRBJ1-5, with TRBD1 identical over 7 bases. After removal of 5 bases from V and 4 bases from J, the junction contained 8 bases not matched to a gene. The CDR3 covers 15 residues. Per the germline V gene, CDR1 is MNHEY and CDR2 is SVGAGI. The CDR3 reads CASSTDRIRNQPQHF. The CDR3 DNA is TGTGCCAGCAGTACGGACAGGATACGTAATCAGCCCCAGCATTTT.

The rearrangement links TRBV28 to TRBJ1-2; a weak D match, TRBD1 (6 bases). CDR3 length: 16 amino acids. Germline lookup yields CDR1 MDHEN and CDR2 SYDVKM. V was clipped by 5 bases and J by 5 bases, with 21 bases between them. The CDR3 loop is CASSTRPALGAYGYTF. CDR3 DNA: TGTGCCAGCAGTACAAGACCTGCTTTGGGGGCTTATGGCTACACCTTC.

J is TRBJ1-3 and V is TRBV25-1; D possibly corresponds to TRBD1 (5 bases). CDR1 MGHDK and CDR2 SYGVNS come from the germline V gene. V lost 2 bases and J lost 4, with 15 bases in between. The CDR3 runs 16 residues. The CDR3 loop is CASSEVGTGAGNTIYF. In nucleotides, the CDR3 is TGTGCCAGCAGTGAAGTGGGGACTGGAGCCGGAAACACCATATATTTT.

The V call is TRBV4-3, the J call TRBJ1-6; D uncertain. The CDR3 sequence is 14 residues long. Trimming shortened V by 0 bases and J by 7 bases, and 7 bases separated the two germline ends. CDR1 and CDR2 (germline): LGHNA, YSLEER. The DNA of the CDR3 is TGCGCCAGCAGCCAAGAACACCGGAATTCACCCCTCCACTTT. Protein: CASSQEHRNSPLHF.

The gene calls are TRBV9 and TRBJ1-5, with unresolved D. V was clipped by 0 bases and J by 0 bases, with 7 bases between them. Germline CDR1 reads SGDLS; CDR2 reads YYNGEE. The CDR3 sequence is 15 residues long. Here the CDR3 DNA reads TGTGCCAGCAGCGTAGAGGGTTATAGCAATCAGCCCCAGCATTTT. This translates into CASSVEGYSNQPQHF.

V is TRBV2 and J is TRBJ1-1; TRBD1 might be the D (6 bases). Germline-derived CDR1 and CDR2 are SNHLY and FYNNEI. This CDR3 region has 15 residues. V lost 1 base to trimming and J lost 4 bases, with 13 bases between them. The CDR3 nucleotides are TGTGCCAGCAGTGAAGAGGGGGGAGGATTCACTGAAGCTTTCTTT. It specifies CASSEEGGGFTEAFF.

This clone was counted once. This chain connects TRBV7-2 to TRBJ2-1, with 10 bases matching TRBD1. The CDR3 has 13 amino acids. Looked up from germline, CDR1 is SGHTA and CDR2 is FQGNSA. V gave up 4 bases and J gave up 8 bases; unmatched junction bases: 2. Here the CDR3 reads CASSWDRGDEQFF. For the CDR3, the DNA is TGTGCCAGCAGCTGGGACAGGGGCGATGAGCAGTTCTTC. Using reference TRBV7-2 and TRBJ2-1 for the parts outside the CDR3, the full variable domain is GAGVSQSPSNKVTEKGKDVELRCDPISGHTALYWYRQSLGQGLEFLIYFQGNSAPDKSGLPSDRFSAERTGGSVSTLTIQRTQQEDSAVYLCASSWDRGDEQFFGPGTRLTVL.

The J gene is TRBJ1-1, the V gene TRBV6-4; D call uncertain. The germline V gene encodes CDR1 MRHNA and CDR2 SNTAGT. The CDR3 loop spans 19 amino acids. Trimming took 1 base from V and 0 from J, leaving 21 bases between them. For the CDR3, the DNA is TGTGCCAGCAGTGACTTGGGCCCACGCCAGGCCCTCATGAACACTGAAGCTTTCTTT. This translates into CASSDLGPRQALMNTEAFF.

This clone came up a few times. The chain joins TRBV9 to TRBJ2-3; D might be TRBD1 or TRBD2, each matching 5 bases. The germline V gene has CDR1 SGDLS and CDR2 YYNGEE. CDR3 length: 12 amino acids. The V gene lost 3 bases and the J gene lost 5 bases, with 7 bases spanning the gap. This chain's CDR3 is CASSGGGDTQYF. The CDR3 nucleotides are TGTGCCAGCAGCGGTGGGGGAGATACGCAGTATTTT.

The chain carries TRBV5-4 and TRBJ2-5; 13 positions match TRBD2. J lost 2 bases, V lost 4 bases, and 5 bases had no gene match. Germline-derived CDR1 and CDR2 are SGHNT and YYREEE (reference sequence). The CDR3 length is 16 residues. CDR3 DNA sequence: TGTGCCAGCAGCCCAAGACTAGCGGGGGGACAAGAGACCCAGTACTTC. It yields the protein CASSPRLAGGQETQYF.

V and J are TRBV28 and TRBJ1-2; D gene unclear. The CDR3 totals 12 residues. With 1 base removed from V and 7 bases from J, the gap between germline ends came to 7 bases. Looked up from germline, CDR1 is MDHEN and CDR2 is SYDVKM. The CDR3, as DNA: TGTGCCAGCAGTTTATCCTCTACTGGCTACACCTTC. Translating gives CASSLSSTGYTF.

The chain combines TRBV4-2 with TRBJ1-5; a weak D match, TRBD1 (6 bases). The CDR3 runs to 15 residues. Germline V gene sequence: CDR1 LGHNA, CDR2 YNFKEQ. Trimming stripped 1 base from V and 3 bases from J, with 10 bases between. The CDR3 DNA is TGTGCCAGCAGCCAAGCACAGGGTCACAATCAGCCCCAGCATTTT. Encoded protein: CASSQAQGHNQPQHF.

V usage is TRBV7-2 and J usage is TRBJ2-7; TRBD1 agrees at 11 bases. V was clipped by 3 bases and J by 7 bases; unmatched bases: 5. CDR3 length: 14 amino acids. The germline V gene encodes CDR1 SGHTA and CDR2 FQGNSA. CDR3 sequence reads: CASSFGTGGREQYF. DNA for the CDR3: TGTGCCAGCAGCTTCGGGACAGGGGGGAGAGAGCAGTACTTC.

The chain combines TRBV7-9 with TRBJ1-6, with TRBD1 as a possible D gene (6 bases). The CDR3 has 16 residues. V was trimmed by 1 base and J by 0 bases, leaving 7 bases between them. The germline gives CDR1 SEHNR, CDR2 FQNEAQ (reference sequence). This chain's CDR3 is CASSLGGGSYNSPLHF. CDR3 in DNA: TGTGCCAGCAGCTTAGGAGGGGGCTCCTATAATTCACCCCTCCACTTT. The whole variable domain, remainder taken from reference TRBV7-9 and TRBJ1-6, is DTGVSQNPRHKITKRGQNVTFRCDPISEHNRLYWYRQTLGQGPEFLTYFQNEAQLEKSRLLSDRFSAERPKGSFSTLEIQRTEQGDSAMYLCASSLGGGSYNSPLHFGNGTRLTVT.

V is TRBV5-1 and J is TRBJ1-1; 8 bases are shared with TRBD1. V was clipped by 4 bases and J by 1 base; unmatched bases: 6. The CDR3 is 15 residues long. CDR1 and CDR2 (germline): SGHRS, YFSETQ. The CDR3: CASSRSGQGNTEAFF. CDR3 sequence (DNA): TGCGCCAGCAGCCGATCAGGACAGGGGAACACTGAAGCTTTCTTT. Supplemented by reference TRBV5-1 and TRBJ1-1, the full variable domain reads KAGVTQTPRYLIKTRGQQVTLSCSPISGHRSVSWYQQTPGQGLQFLFEYFSETQRNKGNFPGRFSGRQFSNSRSEMNVSTLELGDSALYLCASSRSGQGNTEAFFGQGTRLTVV.

The chain couples TRBV21-1 to TRBJ1-2; the D segment call TRBD1 is taken from the table without a DNA check. TRBV21-1 is a documented pseudogene. This CDR3 is built from 18 residues. The CDR3 DNA sequence: TGTGCCAGCAGCAAAGTACCCAGCAGCTACAGGGACAGGTATGGCTACACCTTC. Translated: CASSKVPSSYRDRYGYTF.

This clone appeared once. The rearrangement links TRBV19 to TRBJ2-7; 10 bases line up with TRBD1. Germline V gene sequence: CDR1 LNHDA, CDR2 SQIVND (reference sequence). CDR3 length equals 12 residues. J was trimmed by 3 bases and V by 10 bases; bases with no gene match: 3. CDR3 DNA: TGTGCCACCGGGGACAGGGGCTACGAGCAGTACTTC. Translation: CATGDRGYEQYF.

The chain is built from TRBV5-6 and TRBJ1-1; D may be TRBD1 (6 bases). There are 17 residues in the CDR3. V gave up 2 bases and J gave up 0 bases, with 17 bases separating them. The germline V gene has CDR1 SGHDT and CDR2 YYEEEE. CDR3 amino acids: CASSFPKGEGMNTEAFF. The CDR3 nucleotides are TGTGCCAGCAGCTTCCCCAAGGGGGAGGGCATGAACACTGAAGCTTTCTTT.

The V gene is TRBV6-5, the J gene TRBJ1-1, with D possibly matching TRBD1 (5 bases). Germline CDR1 is MNHEY and CDR2 is SVGAGI. The CDR3 length is 15 residues. Trimming stripped 0 bases from V and 8 bases from J, with 16 bases between. CDR3 in DNA: TGTGCCAGCAGTTACTCAGGCTTGGCGGGGGGAGAAGCTTTCTTT. Its protein is CASSYSGLAGGEAFF.

The chain links TRBV27 to TRBJ1-2; 10 bases align to TRBD1. Germline values: CDR1 MNHEY, CDR2 SMNVEV (reference sequence). The ends lost 2 bases at V and 8 bases at J; junction bases unmatched: 5. There are 14 residues in the CDR3. The CDR3 nucleotides read TGTGCCAGCAGTTTAGGGACAGGGGTTGGAGGCTACACCTTC. This gives the protein CASSLGTGVGGYTF.

CDR3 in DNA: TGCGCCAGCAGCTTGCGTGGCGGGAGCTCCCAAGAGACCCAGTACTTC. It specifies CASSLRGGSSQETQYF. V gene TRBV5-1 combines with J gene TRBJ2-5; 7 bases map to TRBD2. The CDR3 covers 16 residues. The V and J ends lost 1 base and 1 base, in that order; junction bases with no gene match: 7. Germline V gene sequence: CDR1 SGHRS, CDR2 YFSETQ.

This sequence joins TRBV19 and TRBJ1-3, with unresolved D. V lost 3 bases and J lost 0, with 9 bases in between. In germline, CDR1 is LNHDA, CDR2 SQIVND (reference sequence). CDR3 length: 15 residues. The CDR3 DNA reads TGTGCCAGTAGTATTTCATCCTACTCTGGAAACACCATATATTTT. This sequence encodes CASSISSYSGNTIYF. Complete variable domain (other parts from reference TRBV19 and TRBJ1-3): DGGITQSPKYLFRKEGQNVTLSCEQNLNHDAMYWYRQDPGQGLRLIYYSQIVNDFQKGDIAEGYSVSREKKESFPLTVTSAQKNPTAFYLCASSISSYSGNTIYFGEGSWLTVV.